The 7 T cell receptor beta chains reported below all come from one sample, sequenced in a study of cytomegalovirus exposure and HLA in healthy donors. Assay: immunoSEQ multiplex PCR; the TCRdb copy retains only in-frame clones and omits some. Seen here are roughly 150,000 clones, approximately 89% observed once, and the top ten hold about 0.64%. Sequences were obtained from PBMCs. All receptors come from a man aged 18 to 30 in good health and CMV-seronegative.

This clone was seen only once. This rearrangement joins TRBV9 to TRBJ1-2; D might be TRBD1 (6 bases). Trimming removed 0 bases at V and 8 bases at J, with 17 bases between. The germline V gene has CDR1 SGDLS and CDR2 YYNGEE. The CDR3 covers 15 residues. CDR3 bases: TGTGCCAGCAGCGTAGCTCCAGGGGCTCAGGGAGGCTACACCTTC. Protein product: CASSVAPGAQGGYTF.

The chain couples TRBV10-3 to TRBJ2-3; TRBD1 might be the D (5 bases). V was clipped by 8 bases and J by 0 bases, with 12 bases between them. CDR3 length equals 14 residues. Germline V lookup: CDR1 ENHRY, CDR2 SYGVKD. The CDR3 DNA sequence: TGTGCCATCGGGGCGGCCGAAAGCACAGATACGCAGTATTTT. It translates to CAIGAAESTDTQYF.

The chain recombines TRBV18 with TRBJ2-3; D not resolved. Trimming stripped 1 base from V and 2 bases from J, with 10 bases between. Per the germline V gene, CDR1 is KGHSH and CDR2 is LQKENI. This CDR3 is 15 amino acids long. The CDR3 reads CASSPLGQITDTQYF. CDR3 sequence (DNA): TGTGCCAGCTCACCACTTGGGCAGATCACAGATACGCAGTATTTT.

The chain has TRBV5-1 and TRBJ1-2; maybe TRBD1 (5 bases). V was trimmed by 0 bases and J by 7 bases, leaving 16 bases between them. Germline V gene data show CDR1 as SGHRS and CDR2 as YFSETQ. This CDR3 comprises 15 residues. The CDR3: CASSLELPGRGGYTF. DNA of the CDR3: TGCGCCAGCAGCTTGGAGCTCCCTGGGAGGGGTGGCTACACCTTC.

This clone was observed a handful of times. The sample carries other DNA sequences with the same CDR3. The CDR3, as DNA: TGTGCCAGCTCGCCGGGACAGGGCCCTGGCTACACCTTC. Translated: CASSPGQGPGYTF. The chain joins TRBV18 to TRBJ1-2, with 9 bases matching TRBD1. Per the germline V gene, CDR1 is KGHSH and CDR2 is LQKENI. With V trimmed by 6 bases and J by 7 bases, 6 bases remained unmatched. The CDR3 has 13 residues. The full variable domain, its missing parts supplied by reference TRBV18 and TRBJ1-2, is NAGVMQNPRHLVRRRGQEARLRCSPMKGHSHVYWYRQLPEEGLKFMVYLQKENIIDESGMPKERFSAEFPKEGPSILRIQQVVRGDSAAYFCASSPGQGPGYTFGSGTRLTVV.

The chain combines TRBV6-6 with TRBJ2-6; D possibly corresponds to TRBD1 (5 bases). Germline V gene lookup returns CDR1 MNHNY and CDR2 SVGAGI (reference sequence). V was pared by 6 bases and J by 13 bases, with 13 bases between. The CDR3 length is 12 residues. CDR3 sequence reads: CASSPDSQVLTF. CDR3 nucleotide sequence: TGTGCCAGCAGCCCAGACAGCCAAGTCCTGACTTTC.

The chain has TRBV9 and TRBJ1-2; 8 nucleotides agree with TRBD1. The V and J ends lost 3 bases and 6 bases, in that order; junction bases with no gene match: 13. The CDR3 is made up of 16 amino acids. Germline assignment: CDR1 SGDLS and CDR2 YYNGEE. CDR3 amino acids: CASSASSEDRENGYTF. Written as DNA, the CDR3 is TGTGCCAGCAGCGCATCGTCCGAGGACAGGGAAAATGGCTACACCTTC. The full variable domain, its missing parts supplied by reference TRBV9 and TRBJ1-2, is DSGVTQTPKHLITATGQRVTLRCSPRSGDLSVYWYQQSLDQGLQFLIQYYNGEERAKGNILERFSAQQFPDLHSELNLSSLELGDSALYFCASSASSEDRENGYTFGSGTRLTVV.